This T cell receptor beta chain was identified in a study of blood T cell repertoires in COVID-19. The overall study: Sample material is recorded as cDNA or gDNA derived from T cells, B-cell-depleted T cells, or PBMCs.

Sequencing used immunoSEQ multiplex PCR; TCRdb keeps in-frame clones, though not all of them. The table has some 290,000 clones, 88% seen once. The CDR3 consists of 16 residues. After removal of 4 bases from V and 5 bases from J, the junction contained 11 bases not matched to a gene. Germline V gives CDR1 MNHEY, CDR2 SMNVEV (reference sequence). Seattle patients were enrolled during active infection and followed longitudinally. The sequencing input was peripheral blood. This sequence originates from a woman in her 30s with COVID-19, enrolled during active disease. V gene TRBV27 combines with J gene TRBJ2-5, with 9 nucleotides matching TRBD1. DNA of the CDR3: TGTGCCAGCAGTTCTATCGGACAGGGGATAGGGGAGACCCAGTACTTC. Encoded protein: CASSSIGQGIGETQYF.